Listed below are T cell receptor beta chains from one sample, sequenced in a study of PD-L1 blockade in urothelial cancer. The data were produced by immunoSEQ multiplex PCR, yet TCRdb's version contains in-frame clones alone and is incomplete. The sample yields around 110,000 clones, approximately 89% seen once. The specimen comprised PBMCs, sampled around atezolizumab (anti-PD-L1) treatment. The receptors originated from a man between 60 and 75 years old with urothelial cancer. Both conserved end residues are part of each CDR3. D genes are given only for firm matches. Not all rows give a size; the values are once, few, many and, for expanded clones, a class.

d_call: TRBD2
j_call: TRBJ2-1
v_call: TRBV7-7
clone_size: NA
cdr3_nt: TGTGCTAGCAGCGCAATACTAGCGGCAAGCTCCTACAATGAGCAGTTCTTC
cdr3_aa: CASSAILAASSYNEQFF

d_call: NA
j_call: TRBJ2-1
v_call: TRBV21-1
clone_size: NA
cdr3_nt: TGTGCCAGCAGTATCGGCGGCTACAATGAGCAGTTCTTC
cdr3_aa: CASSIGGYNEQFF

d_call: NA
j_call: TRBJ2-3
v_call: TRBV9
clone_size: NA
cdr3_nt: TGTGCCAGCAGCGGGACCTCGGGACTCGTAACAGATACGCAGTATTTT
cdr3_aa: CASSGTSGLVTDTQYF

d_call: NA
j_call: TRBJ2-3
v_call: TRBV6-5
clone_size: NA
cdr3_nt: TGTGCCAGCAGTTCCCTGACTGATTACACAGATACGCAGTATTTT
cdr3_aa: CASSSLTDYTDTQYF

d_call: NA
j_call: TRBJ2-3
v_call: TRBV5-4
clone_size: NA
cdr3_nt: TGTGCCAGCAGCCGAGGCACAGATACGCAGTATTTT
cdr3_aa: CASSRGTDTQYF

d_call: TRBD1
j_call: TRBJ1-1
v_call: TRBV10-3
clone_size: NA
cdr3_nt: TGTGCCATCAATAATGACAGGGGGGGAGCGACTGAAGCTTTCTTT
cdr3_aa: CAINNDRGGATEAFF

d_call: TRBD2
j_call: TRBJ2-5
v_call: TRBV12-5
clone_size: NA
cdr3_nt: TGTGCTAGTGGTTTGGCAGGAGCGGGGGGGCTCCGGGAGACCCAGTACTTC
cdr3_aa: CASGLAGAGGLRETQYF

d_call: TRBD2
j_call: TRBJ2-1
v_call: TRBV19
clone_size: NA
cdr3_nt: TGTGCCAGTAGTAAACTAGCGGGGGGGACGGGGGTTGAGCAGTTCTTC
cdr3_aa: CASSKLAGGTGVEQFF

d_call: NA
j_call: TRBJ1-4
v_call: TRBV13
clone_size: NA
cdr3_nt: TGTGCCAGCAGCTTAGGGCCAAGGAGGGATGAAAAACTGTTTTTT
cdr3_aa: CASSLGPRRDEKLFF

d_call: TRBD1
j_call: TRBJ2-4
v_call: TRBV2
clone_size: NA
cdr3_nt: TGTGCCAGCATTATCCCCAGGGGGCGTGGGAACATTCAGTACTTC
cdr3_aa: CASIIPRGRGNIQYF

d_call: TRBD1
j_call: TRBJ1-1
v_call: TRBV5-1
clone_size: NA
cdr3_nt: TGCGCCAGCAGCTTGGATGGGACAGCTGTAGGGGTTAAGTCTGAAGCTTTCTTT
cdr3_aa: CASSLDGTAVGVKSEAFF

d_call: NA
j_call: TRBJ2-4
v_call: TRBV7-2
clone_size: NA
cdr3_nt: TGTGCCAGCAGCTTACGCAGGGGCCAAAACATTCAGTACTTC
cdr3_aa: CASSLRRGQNIQYF

d_call: TRBD1
j_call: TRBJ1-2
v_call: TRBV2
clone_size: NA
cdr3_nt: TGTGCCAGCAGTGAAAGGGACAGGGAGAGCTACACCTTC
cdr3_aa: CASSERDRESYTF

d_call: TRBD1
j_call: TRBJ1-4
v_call: TRBV18
clone_size: once
cdr3_nt: TGTGCCAGCTCACCGGGGGACAGGGGGCGTTTCAATGAAAAACTGTTTTTT
cdr3_aa: CASSPGDRGRFNEKLFF

d_call: NA
j_call: TRBJ2-3
v_call: TRBV7-2
clone_size: NA
cdr3_nt: TGTGCCAGCAGCCAGCTAGCGTCTAGCACAGATACGCAGTATTTT
cdr3_aa: CASSQLASSTDTQYF

d_call: NA
j_call: TRBJ1-4
v_call: TRBV6-5
clone_size: NA
cdr3_nt: TGTGCCAGCAGTTCTGTCAGGGCATCTAATGAAAAACTGTTTTTT
cdr3_aa: CASSSVRASNEKLFF

d_call: NA
j_call: TRBJ1-5
v_call: TRBV7-3
clone_size: NA
cdr3_nt: TGTGCCAGCAGCCTCGCCGGGGGGGGTCAGCCCCAGCATTTT
cdr3_aa: CASSLAGGGQPQHF

d_call: TRBD1
j_call: TRBJ2-5
v_call: TRBV5-1
clone_size: NA
cdr3_nt: TGCGCCAGCAGCTTGACCGGGACAGGGTTGGAGACCCAGTACTTC
cdr3_aa: CASSLTGTGLETQYF

d_call: NA
j_call: TRBJ2-7
v_call: TRBV7-9
clone_size: NA
cdr3_nt: TGTGCCAGCAGCTTAGATATGGCGCAGTACTTC
cdr3_aa: CASSLDMAQYF

d_call: TRBD1
j_call: TRBJ1-1
v_call: TRBV2
clone_size: NA
cdr3_nt: TGTGCCAGCACCTCGACAGGGGAGAACACTGAAGCTTTCTTT
cdr3_aa: CASTSTGENTEAFF

d_call: TRBD1
j_call: TRBJ2-3
v_call: TRBV30
clone_size: once
cdr3_nt: TGTGCCTGGAGGGGCCCGGGACAGGCCTACACAGATACGCAGTATTTT
cdr3_aa: CAWRGPGQAYTDTQYF

d_call: TRBD1
j_call: TRBJ2-1
v_call: TRBV9
clone_size: NA
cdr3_nt: TGTGCCAGCAGCGCAAGACAGGGCTACAATGAGCAGTTCTTC
cdr3_aa: CASSARQGYNEQFF

d_call: TRBD1
j_call: TRBJ2-2
v_call: TRBV28
clone_size: NA
cdr3_nt: TGTGCCAGCAGACGACAGGGCCACAACACCGGGGAGCTGTTTTTT
cdr3_aa: CASRRQGHNTGELFF

d_call: NA
j_call: TRBJ1-5
v_call: TRBV6-1
clone_size: NA
cdr3_nt: TGTGCCAGCAGTGAAAACAAAAATCAGCCCCAGCATTTT
cdr3_aa: CASSENKNQPQHF

d_call: TRBD2
j_call: TRBJ2-7
v_call: TRBV7-2
clone_size: NA
cdr3_nt: TGTGCCAGCAGTCGACTAGCGGGAGGGAGCTACGAGCAGTACTTC
cdr3_aa: CASSRLAGGSYEQYF

d_call: TRBD2
j_call: TRBJ2-1
v_call: TRBV5-4
clone_size: NA
cdr3_nt: TGTGCCAGCACCCCCAGTGGGGGGAGGGCCCTGGGTGAGCAGTTCTTC
cdr3_aa: CASTPSGGRALGEQFF

d_call: TRBD2
j_call: TRBJ2-7
v_call: TRBV18
clone_size: NA
cdr3_nt: TGTGCCAGCTCACCGGGACTAGCGGGGAACGAGCAGTACTTC
cdr3_aa: CASSPGLAGNEQYF

d_call: NA
j_call: TRBJ2-1
v_call: TRBV11-2
clone_size: NA
cdr3_nt: TGTGCCAGCAGCTTAGGGGCAAACAATGAGCAGTTCTTC
cdr3_aa: CASSLGANNEQFF

d_call: TRBD1
j_call: TRBJ2-1
v_call: TRBV7-9
clone_size: NA
cdr3_nt: TGTGCCAGCAGCTTAGGGGACAGGGCCACCTACAATGAGCAGTTCTTC
cdr3_aa: CASSLGDRATYNEQFF

d_call: NA
j_call: TRBJ2-3
v_call: TRBV15
clone_size: NA
cdr3_nt: TGTGCCACCAGCAGAGACCGCCCCGAGGCAGATACGCAGTATTTT
cdr3_aa: CATSRDRPEADTQYF

d_call: NA
j_call: TRBJ1-1
v_call: TRBV7-2
clone_size: NA
cdr3_nt: TGTGCCAGCAGCTCAACCGGGACAACAAACACTGAAGCTTTCTTT
cdr3_aa: CASSSTGTTNTEAFF

d_call: TRBD1
j_call: TRBJ1-5
v_call: TRBV5-1
clone_size: NA
cdr3_nt: TGCGCCAGCAGCTTGGGGACAGGGGGAGGGTTTCAGCCCCAGCATTTT
cdr3_aa: CASSLGTGGGFQPQHF

d_call: NA
j_call: TRBJ2-1
v_call: TRBV29-1
clone_size: NA
cdr3_nt: TGCAGCGAGTTTACAGGCATTTATCAGTTCTTC
cdr3_aa: CSEFTGIYQFF

d_call: TRBD2
j_call: TRBJ2-5
v_call: TRBV4-3
clone_size: NA
cdr3_nt: TGCGCCAGCAGCCAAGATCGGCTAGCGGGGGGAGAGACCCAGTACTTC
cdr3_aa: CASSQDRLAGGETQYF

d_call: NA
j_call: TRBJ2-2
v_call: TRBV18
clone_size: NA
cdr3_nt: TGTGCCAGCTCACCACCGAGCTTTACCGGGGAGCTGTTTTTT
cdr3_aa: CASSPPSFTGELFF

d_call: NA
j_call: TRBJ1-2
v_call: TRBV5-1
clone_size: NA
cdr3_nt: TGCGCCAGCAGCTTGGGGGACTGGATCTATGGCTACACCTTC
cdr3_aa: CASSLGDWIYGYTF

d_call: NA
j_call: TRBJ2-7
v_call: TRBV28
clone_size: NA
cdr3_nt: TGTGCCAGCAGTTTCCTAGTTGGAGGGGCCTACGAGCAGTACTTC
cdr3_aa: CASSFLVGGAYEQYF

d_call: TRBD1
j_call: TRBJ2-5
v_call: TRBV19
clone_size: NA
cdr3_nt: TGTGCCAGTAGACGGGACAGGTTGGAGACCCAGTACTTC
cdr3_aa: CASRRDRLETQYF

d_call: NA
j_call: TRBJ1-2
v_call: TRBV9
clone_size: NA
cdr3_nt: TGTGCCAGCAGCGCCTCTACAGGGATGGGCTACACCTTC
cdr3_aa: CASSASTGMGYTF

d_call: TRBD2
j_call: TRBJ2-3
v_call: TRBV5-4
clone_size: NA
cdr3_nt: TGTGCCAGCAGCTTGCACGGGGGGGCCACAGATACGCAGTATTTT
cdr3_aa: CASSLHGGATDTQYF

d_call: TRBD1
j_call: TRBJ2-7
v_call: TRBV14
clone_size: NA
cdr3_nt: TGTGCCAGTGACAGGGGGATTGGCGAGCAGTACTTC
cdr3_aa: CASDRGIGEQYF

d_call: TRBD1
j_call: TRBJ1-2
v_call: TRBV7-8
clone_size: NA
cdr3_nt: TGTGCCAGCAGCCCTCGGACAGGGTATGGCTACACCTTC
cdr3_aa: CASSPRTGYGYTF

d_call: TRBD2
j_call: TRBJ2-7
v_call: TRBV19
clone_size: NA
cdr3_nt: TGTGCCAGTAGTATAGCGGGAGGACCCTACGAGCAGTACTTC
cdr3_aa: CASSIAGGPYEQYF

d_call: TRBD1
j_call: TRBJ1-5
v_call: TRBV19
clone_size: NA
cdr3_nt: TGTGCCAGTAATCGACAGGGGGCCTATCAGCCCCAGCATTTT
cdr3_aa: CASNRQGAYQPQHF

d_call: TRBD1
j_call: TRBJ2-2
v_call: TRBV7-9
clone_size: NA
cdr3_nt: TGTGCCAGCAGCTTAGCGCAAGGACAGGGGGGGAGCACCGGGGAGCTGTTTTTT
cdr3_aa: CASSLAQGQGGSTGELFF

d_call: NA
j_call: TRBJ2-1
v_call: TRBV5-4
clone_size: once
cdr3_nt: TGTGCCAGCAGCTTGGCCGGAGGGGCCTACAATGAGCAGTTCTTC
cdr3_aa: CASSLAGGAYNEQFF

d_call: TRBD2
j_call: TRBJ2-7
v_call: TRBV7-3
clone_size: NA
cdr3_nt: TGTGCCAGCAGCTTAGGTCCAGCGGGAGTATACGAGCAGTACTTC
cdr3_aa: CASSLGPAGVYEQYF

d_call: TRBD1
j_call: TRBJ1-6
v_call: TRBV30
clone_size: few
cdr3_nt: TGTGCCTGGAGCCTACGTGGACAGGGGGGGAATTCACCCCTCCACTTT
cdr3_aa: CAWSLRGQGGNSPLHF

d_call: NA
j_call: TRBJ1-3
v_call: TRBV6-5
clone_size: NA
cdr3_nt: TGTGCCAGCAGTTACTCGCAGGGTACTGGAAACACCATATATTTT
cdr3_aa: CASSYSQGTGNTIYF

d_call: NA
j_call: TRBJ1-1
v_call: TRBV28
clone_size: NA
cdr3_nt: TGTGCCAGCAGTGACGCCGGTGGGGCTCGGTCACAAGCTTTCTTT
cdr3_aa: CASSDAGGARSQAFF

d_call: NA
j_call: TRBJ1-1
v_call: TRBV9
clone_size: NA
cdr3_nt: TGTGCCAGCAGCCAACAGGCCCAGAACACTGAAGCTTTCTTT
cdr3_aa: CASSQQAQNTEAFF

d_call: TRBD1
j_call: TRBJ2-7
v_call: TRBV29-1
clone_size: NA
cdr3_nt: TGCAGCGTCGTGGGGAGGACAGGGAAGGTTAGTTCCTACGAGCAGTACTTC
cdr3_aa: CSVVGRTGKVSSYEQYF

d_call: TRBD2
j_call: TRBJ2-1
v_call: TRBV7-9
clone_size: NA
cdr3_nt: TGTGCCAGCAGAAGAAGGGGGACTAGCGGGGGGGCCGACGAGCAGTTCTTC
cdr3_aa: CASRRRGTSGGADEQFF

d_call: NA
j_call: TRBJ2-7
v_call: TRBV4-1
clone_size: NA
cdr3_nt: TGCGCCAGCAGCCAAGAACAGTGGGTCTCCTACGAGCAGTACTTC
cdr3_aa: CASSQEQWVSYEQYF

d_call: NA
j_call: TRBJ2-5
v_call: TRBV19
clone_size: once
cdr3_nt: TGTGCCAGTAGTATAGCGGGAGAGGGAGCGACCCAGTACTTC
cdr3_aa: CASSIAGEGATQYF

d_call: NA
j_call: TRBJ2-7
v_call: TRBV5-6
clone_size: NA
cdr3_nt: TGTGCCAGCAGCTTCCCGGGGGTCCTCCACCGGGACCGATACGAGCAGTACTTC
cdr3_aa: CASSFPGVLHRDRYEQYF

d_call: TRBD2
j_call: TRBJ2-3
v_call: TRBV7-2
clone_size: once
cdr3_nt: TGTGCCAGCAGCTCGGGGGGTCTTTCAGATACGCAGTATTTT
cdr3_aa: CASSSGGLSDTQYF

d_call: TRBD2
j_call: TRBJ2-7
v_call: TRBV7-8
clone_size: NA
cdr3_nt: TGTGCCAGCAGCTACGAAGCGGGGTGGGGCTCCTACGAGCAGTACTTC
cdr3_aa: CASSYEAGWGSYEQYF

d_call: TRBD1
j_call: TRBJ1-2
v_call: TRBV5-6
clone_size: NA
cdr3_nt: TGTGCCACCTCATCACCCACAGGGACAGGGTCATATGGCTACACCTTC
cdr3_aa: CATSSPTGTGSYGYTF